This is a list of T cell receptor beta chains from one sample in a study of cytomegalovirus exposure and HLA in healthy donors. The table came from immunoSEQ multiplex PCR; TCRdb's copy has only in-frame clones and leaves some out. This table holds fewer than 150,000 clones, roughly four fifths found once. Sample: PBMCs. These receptors were taken from a young woman in good health and CMV-seronegative. Each CDR3 is given with its conserved first and last residue. D genes are given only for firm matches. Clone size is given for some rows only: seen once, a few or many times, or a class if the clone is expanded.

J gene | D gene | clone size | V gene | CDR3 protein | CDR3 DNA
TRBJ2-2 | TRBD2 | - | TRBV7-6 | CASSLSLAGNTGELFF | TGTGCCAGCAGCTTAAGCCTAGCGGGTAACACCGGGGAGCTGTTTTTT
TRBJ1-2 | TRBD1 | - | TRBV7-9 | CASSLLGTGIPLYGYTF | TGTGCCAGCAGCTTACTAGGGACAGGGATTCCTCTCTATGGCTACACCTTC
TRBJ2-4 | - | few | TRBV5-3 | CARSLSGEWERGNIQYF | TGTGCCAGAAGCTTATCAGGGGAGTGGGAGCGCGGCAACATTCAGTACTTC
TRBJ1-1 | - | - | TRBV27 | CASSSLGVGGASEAFF | TGTGCCAGCAGTTCTCTGGGTGTTGGGGGCGCCTCTGAAGCTTTCTTT
TRBJ1-5 | TRBD1 | - | TRBV6-1 | CASSEYRDSQPQHF | TGTGCCAGCAGTGAATATAGGGACAGCCAGCCCCAGCATTTT
TRBJ1-1 | - | - | TRBV5-8 | CASSLFRGGDTEAFF | TGTGCCAGCAGCTTATTCAGGGGTGGGGACACTGAAGCTTTCTTT
TRBJ1-2 | TRBD1 | - | TRBV12-5 | CASGFDVGDREGDSYGYTF | TGTGCTAGTGGTTTTGACGTAGGGGACAGGGAGGGGGATAGCTATGGCTACACCTTC
TRBJ2-3 | - | few | TRBV4-3 | CASSQARTSTDTQYF | TGCGCCAGCAGCCAAGCCCGGACAAGCACAGATACGCAGTATTTT
TRBJ1-2 | - | - | TRBV11-3 | CASSLFDNPDYGYTF | TGTGCCAGCAGCTTATTCGACAACCCGGACTATGGCTACACCTTC
TRBJ2-3 | - | few | TRBV6-5 | CASQSHVTDTQYF | TGTGCCAGCCAGTCTCATGTCACAGATACGCAGTATTTT
TRBJ1-5 | - | - | TRBV2 | CASKLNQPQHF | TGTGCCAGCAAATTAAATCAGCCCCAGCATTTT
TRBJ2-7 | - | - | TRBV14 | CASSQVGANYYEQYF | TGTGCCAGCAGCCAAGTGGGGGCTAACTACTACGAGCAGTACTTC
TRBJ1-4 | - | few | TRBV27 | CASRGFPNEKLFF | TGTGCCAGTAGGGGCTTTCCGAATGAAAAACTGTTTTTT
TRBJ2-3 | TRBD1 | - | TRBV18 | CASSGTGGRFGTDTQYF | TGTGCCAGTTCCGGGACAGGGGGCAGATTCGGTACAGATACGCAGTATTTT
TRBJ1-5 | TRBD1 | - | TRBV9 | CASSETGGALAPQHF | TGTGCCAGCAGCGAAACAGGGGGCGCATTGGCGCCCCAGCATTTT
TRBJ2-5 | - | - | TRBV7-2 | CASSLGHLQETQYF | TGTGCCAGCAGCTTAGGACACCTCCAAGAGACCCAGTACTTC
TRBJ1-4 | TRBD1 | - | TRBV5-1 | CASSSRGRKEKLFF | TGCGCCAGCAGCTCAAGGGGGCGAAAGGAAAAACTGTTTTTT
TRBJ1-4 | - | - | TRBV19 | CASTFRGRDEKLFF | TGTGCCAGTACTTTTAGGGGGAGAGATGAAAAACTGTTTTTT
TRBJ1-5 | TRBD1 | - | TRBV6-1 | CASGTGAQPQHF | TGTGCCAGCGGGACAGGCGCTCAGCCCCAGCATTTT
TRBJ1-1 | - | - | TRBV18 | CASSPGRETYTEAFF | TGTGCCAGCTCACCAGGGAGGGAGACCTACACTGAAGCTTTCTTT
TRBJ2-1 | - | few | TRBV5-1 | CASTPGNSYNEQFF | TGCGCCAGCACCCCAGGGAACTCCTACAATGAGCAGTTCTTC
TRBJ1-1 | - | many | TRBV2 | CASSFAQGSTEAFF | TGTGCCAGCAGTTTCGCCCAGGGGAGCACTGAAGCTTTCTTT
TRBJ1-1 | TRBD1 | - | TRBV7-9 | CASSLVQGATEAFF | TGTGCCAGCAGCTTAGTGCAGGGGGCAACTGAAGCTTTCTTT
TRBJ2-7 | TRBD1 | - | TRBV28 | CATTTDRVRNEQYF | TGTGCCACCACTACGGACAGGGTACGGAACGAGCAGTACTTC
TRBJ2-7 | TRBD2 | - | TRBV6-5 | CASRPTSGPTYEQYF | TGTGCCAGCAGACCCACTAGCGGGCCTACCTACGAGCAGTACTTC
TRBJ2-1 | - | few | TRBV6-5 | CASRSGLENNEQFF | TGTGCCAGCAGATCGGGACTGGAAAACAATGAGCAGTTCTTC
TRBJ2-1 | - | - | TRBV30 | CAWSVRGRGPHYNEQFF | TGTGCCTGGAGTGTACGAGGGCGGGGGCCTCACTACAATGAGCAGTTCTTC
TRBJ1-1 | TRBD1 | - | TRBV6-5 | CASSSGTGGWNTEAFF | TGTGCCAGCAGTTCCGGGACAGGGGGCTGGAACACTGAAGCTTTCTTT
TRBJ1-5 | - | - | TRBV6-1 | CASLRQTSNQPQHF | TGTGCCAGCTTGAGACAGACTAGCAATCAGCCCCAGCATTTT
TRBJ2-2 | TRBD2 | few | TRBV4-3 | CASSQETSGDTGELFF | TGCGCCAGCAGCCAAGAGACTAGCGGGGACACCGGGGAGCTGTTTTTT
TRBJ1-5 | - | - | TRBV30 | CAWTTGSNQPQHF | TGTGCCTGGACCACAGGTAGCAATCAGCCCCAACATTTT
TRBJ1-2 | - | - | TRBV7-8 | CASSLGGGYGDYGYTF | TGTGCCAGCAGCTTAGGGGGGGGGTACGGCGACTATGGCTACACCTTC
TRBJ1-3 | TRBD1 | - | TRBV28 | CASSSPGTARQNAGNTIYF | TGTGCCAGCAGTTCCCCCGGGACAGCACGCCAGAACGCTGGAAACACCATATATTTT
TRBJ2-5 | TRBD1 | - | TRBV7-9 | CASSFSTGGETQYF | TGTGCCAGCAGCTTCTCCACAGGGGGAGAGACCCAGTACTTC
TRBJ2-3 | TRBD2 | few | TRBV7-9 | CASSSDDLTSGGFTDTQYF | TGTGCCAGCAGCTCCGACGACTTGACTAGCGGGGGGTTCACAGATACGCAGTATTTT
TRBJ2-2 | - | few | TRBV14 | CASSQNRAVTGELFF | TGTGCCAGCAGTCAAAACAGGGCCGTCACCGGGGAGCTGTTTTTT
TRBJ2-5 | TRBD2 | - | TRBV2 | CASRRGGETQYF | TGTGCCAGCAGAAGGGGAGGGGAGACCCAGTACTTC
TRBJ1-1 | - | - | TRBV9 | CASSSVQGQNTEAFF | TGTGCCAGCAGCTCGGTGCAGGGACAGAACACTGAAGCTTTCTTT
TRBJ1-5 | - | once | TRBV28 | CASGILSTGPREPQHF | TGTGCCAGCGGAATTCTCTCTACAGGGCCCCGGGAGCCCCAGCATTTT
TRBJ1-2 | TRBD1 | few | TRBV11-2 | CASSLGTGEGYTF | TGTGCCAGCAGCTTGGGGACAGGGGAAGGCTACACCTTC
TRBJ1-4 | - | - | TRBV5-6 | CASSWRGSSAEKLFF | TGTGCCAGCAGCTGGAGGGGAAGCTCAGCGGAAAAACTGTTTTTT
TRBJ1-5 | TRBD1 | - | TRBV30 | CAWSRTGSGHQPQHF | TGTGCCTGGAGTCGGACAGGGTCAGGGCATCAGCCCCAGCATTTT
TRBJ2-3 | TRBD2 | few | TRBV6-4 | CASSVSSGGHTDTQYF | TGTGCCAGCAGTGTTTCTAGCGGGGGGCACACAGATACGCAGTATTTT
TRBJ2-3 | TRBD2 | few | TRBV4-2 | CASSGSSGGRTDTQYF | TGTGCCAGCAGCGGATCTAGCGGGGGGCGCACAGATACGCAGTATTTT
TRBJ2-1 | - | - | TRBV2 | CASRAVGNEQFF | TGTGCCAGCAGAGCCGTCGGCAATGAGCAGTTCTTC